This TCR beta chain was obtained from a study of blood T cell repertoires in COVID-19 (dated by TCRdb to 2020 to 2021). Turning to the overall study: The collaborator samples originated in the United States, Italy and Spain and spanned the acute and convalescent phases of COVID-19. The prospective study material was composed of cDNA or gDNA derived from T cells, B-cell-depleted T cells, or PBMCs. Deeply sampled blood TCRbeta repertoires from subjects exposed to, actively infected with, or recovered from COVID-19 were included in the dataset. The repertoires were released in a freely available public database meant as a resource for research on the immune response to SARS-CoV-2. The samples were drawn from the first 160 participants of the ongoing ImmuneRACE study and from 950 to 1,500 subjects provided by 6 global collaborators. Nearly every sample came with metadata listing a de-identified subject ID, COVID-19 status, age in years and sex. Where available, HLA class I and class II types were taken from metadata supplied by the sample provider and were not determined by assay-based typing. The investigation overall reported the following: How much clinical and demographic metadata was included differed by source and by participant, and the metadata was provided uncurated.

The immunoSEQ Assay, a bias-controlled multiplex PCR, was used to amplify TCRbeta CDR3 regions from genomic DNA. On the study's bioinformatics: The number of nucleated cells in each sample was estimated from the amplification of reference gene primers within the assay. To quantify the absolute abundance of each unique TCRbeta CDR3 rearrangement, sequence reads were collapsed and filtered. For each sample, productive Simpson clonality was calculated as the square root of Simpson's diversity index across productive rearrangements. TCRdb holds this immuneACCESS table with in-frame rearrangements only. Some clones are missing; in checked studies, unresolved V genes explain under half, and the rest has no known cause. Clone size and the V and J calls come from that table; the DNA yielded D and trimming. Here the sample has more than 250,000 clones; 85% to 90% occur a single time. The leading ten clones occupy about 10% of the sample.

Participants in the prospective study were enrolled through a virtual design, were aged about 18 to 100 years, and lived in 24 United States geographic areas. To assign participants to cohorts, the prospective study relied on clinical history that participants themselves reported in a screening survey and a study questionnaire. ImmuneRACE Cohort 3 recovered participants were defined by two consecutive negative NP/OP PCR tests, healthcare professional clearance, or symptom resolution. In the prospective study, whole blood, serum and a nasopharyngeal or oropharyngeal swab were collected from each participant by mobile phlebotomists. Additional blood draws and questionnaires over an approximately two-month period could optionally be provided by prospective study participants. Before DNA extraction, blood samples from the prospective study were shipped at room temperature or frozen. A remark on this clone: The specificity of this receptor is unknown. Base qualities are not at hand, and no much larger clone is one base apart.

The cysteine opens and the phenylalanine closes a CDR3 of 15 amino acids. Just CDR3 DNA is preserved here, 45 bases in frame from base 1. Relative to germline, V is 0 bases shorter and J is 1 base shorter, with 9 bases between their ends. CDR1 and CDR2 are read off the germline V gene as SGHTA and FQGNSA. This receptor was identified in a woman aged 18-29 years who had recovered from COVID-19. Sequences were obtained from PBMCs or T cells enriched from blood (not recorded which). This chain is built from TRBV7-2 and TRBJ2-5, and perhaps TRBD2 as D gene, on 5 matching bases. The CDR3 reads CASSLAWGAQETQYF. DNA sequence: TGTGCCAGCAGCTTAGCCTGGGGAGCCCAAGAGACCCAGTACTTC.